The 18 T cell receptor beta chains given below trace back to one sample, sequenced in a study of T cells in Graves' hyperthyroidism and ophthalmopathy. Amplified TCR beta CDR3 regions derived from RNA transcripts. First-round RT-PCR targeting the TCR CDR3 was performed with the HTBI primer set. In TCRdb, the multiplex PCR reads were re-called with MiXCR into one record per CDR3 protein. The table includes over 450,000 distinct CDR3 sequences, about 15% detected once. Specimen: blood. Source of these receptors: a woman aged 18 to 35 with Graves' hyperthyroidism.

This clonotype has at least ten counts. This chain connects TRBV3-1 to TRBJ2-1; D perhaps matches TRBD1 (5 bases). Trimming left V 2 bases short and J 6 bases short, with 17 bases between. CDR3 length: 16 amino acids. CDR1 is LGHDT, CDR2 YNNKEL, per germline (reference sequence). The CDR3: CASSQPRGPGVNEQFF. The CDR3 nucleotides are TGTGCCAGCAGCCAACCAAGGGGCCCAGGAGTCAATGAGCAGTTCTTC.

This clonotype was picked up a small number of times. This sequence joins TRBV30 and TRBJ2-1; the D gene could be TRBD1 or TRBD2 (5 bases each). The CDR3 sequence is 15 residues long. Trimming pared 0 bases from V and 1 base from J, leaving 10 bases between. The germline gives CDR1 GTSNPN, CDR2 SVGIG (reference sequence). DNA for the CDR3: TGTGCCTGGAGTGTCGGGGACCCTTCCTACAATGAGCAGTTCTTC. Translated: CAWSVGDPSYNEQFF.

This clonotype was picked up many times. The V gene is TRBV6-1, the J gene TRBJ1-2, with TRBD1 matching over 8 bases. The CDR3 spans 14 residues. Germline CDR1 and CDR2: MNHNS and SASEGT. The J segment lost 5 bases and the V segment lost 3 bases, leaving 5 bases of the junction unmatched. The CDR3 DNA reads TGTGCCAGCAGTGAGGACAGGGTGGGTTATGGCTACACCTTC. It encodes CASSEDRVGYGYTF.

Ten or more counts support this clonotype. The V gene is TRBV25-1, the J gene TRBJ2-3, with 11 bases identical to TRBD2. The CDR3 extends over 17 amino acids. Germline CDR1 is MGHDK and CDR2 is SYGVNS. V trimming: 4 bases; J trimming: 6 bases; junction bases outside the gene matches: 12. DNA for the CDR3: TGTGCCAGCAGTGGCTCTCCAACTAGCGGGAGAGGGGATACGCAGTATTTT. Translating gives CASSGSPTSGRGDTQYF.

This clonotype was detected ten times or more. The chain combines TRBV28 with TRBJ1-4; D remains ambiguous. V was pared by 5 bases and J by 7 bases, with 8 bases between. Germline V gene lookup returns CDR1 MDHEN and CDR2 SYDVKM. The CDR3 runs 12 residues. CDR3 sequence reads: CASSPDGEKLFF. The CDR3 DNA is TGTGCCAGCAGTCCAGACGGTGAAAAACTGTTTTTT.

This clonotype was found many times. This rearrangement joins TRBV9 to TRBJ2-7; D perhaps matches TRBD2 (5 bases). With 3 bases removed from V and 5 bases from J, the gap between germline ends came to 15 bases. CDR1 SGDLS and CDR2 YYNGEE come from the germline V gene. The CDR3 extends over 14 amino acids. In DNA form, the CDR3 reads TGTGCCAGCAGCGACCTCGGGGAGTCGGACGAGCAGTACTTC. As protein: CASSDLGESDEQYF.

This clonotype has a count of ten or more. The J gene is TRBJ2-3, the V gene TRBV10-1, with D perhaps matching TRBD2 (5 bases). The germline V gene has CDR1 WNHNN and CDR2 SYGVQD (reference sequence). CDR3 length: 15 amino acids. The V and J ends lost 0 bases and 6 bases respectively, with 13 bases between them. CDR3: CASSESGAEEDTQYF. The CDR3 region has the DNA TGCGCCAGCAGTGAGTCGGGAGCGGAGGAGGATACGCAGTATTTT.

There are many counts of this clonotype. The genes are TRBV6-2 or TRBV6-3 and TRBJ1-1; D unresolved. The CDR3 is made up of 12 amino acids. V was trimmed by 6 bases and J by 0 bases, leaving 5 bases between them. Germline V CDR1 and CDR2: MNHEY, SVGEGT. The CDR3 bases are TGTGCCAGCAGGAGATTGAACACTGAAGCTTTCTTT. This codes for CASRRLNTEAFF.

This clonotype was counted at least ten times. The CDR3 sequence is CASSLVGGGTDTQYF. DNA of the CDR3: TGTGCCAGCAGCTTAGTCGGGGGGGGCACAGATACGCAGTATTTT. V gene TRBV11-2 combines with J gene TRBJ2-3; 8 nucleotides line up with TRBD2. The CDR3 runs to 15 residues. The junction had 1 base not matched to a gene; V was cut back by 1 base and J by 1 base. CDR1 SGHAT and CDR2 FQNNGV come from the germline V gene.

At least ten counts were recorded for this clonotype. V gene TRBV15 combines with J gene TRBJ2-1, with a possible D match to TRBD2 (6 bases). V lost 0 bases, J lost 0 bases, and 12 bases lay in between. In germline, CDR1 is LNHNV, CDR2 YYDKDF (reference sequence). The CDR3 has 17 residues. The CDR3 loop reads CATSRERLGSSYNEQFF. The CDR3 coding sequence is TGTGCCACCAGCAGAGAAAGACTAGGGAGCTCCTACAATGAGCAGTTCTTC.

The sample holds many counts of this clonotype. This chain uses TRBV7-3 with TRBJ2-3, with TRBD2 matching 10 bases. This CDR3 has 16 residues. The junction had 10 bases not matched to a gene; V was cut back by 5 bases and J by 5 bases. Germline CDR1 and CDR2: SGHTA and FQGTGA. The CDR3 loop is CASSLRLAGEEDTQYF. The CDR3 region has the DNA TGTGCCAGCAGCCTCCGGCTAGCGGGAGAAGAAGATACGCAGTATTTT.

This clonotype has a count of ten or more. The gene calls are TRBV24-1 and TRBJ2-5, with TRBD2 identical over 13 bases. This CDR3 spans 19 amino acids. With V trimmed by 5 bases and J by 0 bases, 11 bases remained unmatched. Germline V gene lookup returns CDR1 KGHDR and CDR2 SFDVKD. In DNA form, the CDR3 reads TGTGCCACCAGTGTTAAACGGGGACTAGCGGGATCGTACCAAGAGACCCAGTACTTC. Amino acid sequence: CATSVKRGLAGSYQETQYF.

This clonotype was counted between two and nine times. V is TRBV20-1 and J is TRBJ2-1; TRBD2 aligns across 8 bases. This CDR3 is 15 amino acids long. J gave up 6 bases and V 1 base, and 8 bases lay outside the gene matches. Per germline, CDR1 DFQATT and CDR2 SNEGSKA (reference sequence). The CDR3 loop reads CSARAIGTSFNEQFF. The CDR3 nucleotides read TGCAGTGCTAGAGCCATCGGGACTAGTTTCAATGAGCAGTTCTTC.

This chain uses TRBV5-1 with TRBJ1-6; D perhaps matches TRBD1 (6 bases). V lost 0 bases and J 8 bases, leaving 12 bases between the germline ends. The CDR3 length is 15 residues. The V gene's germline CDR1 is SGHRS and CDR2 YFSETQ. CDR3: CASSLDTGADSPLHF. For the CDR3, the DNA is TGCGCCAGCAGCTTGGATACGGGGGCCGATTCACCCCTCCACTTT.

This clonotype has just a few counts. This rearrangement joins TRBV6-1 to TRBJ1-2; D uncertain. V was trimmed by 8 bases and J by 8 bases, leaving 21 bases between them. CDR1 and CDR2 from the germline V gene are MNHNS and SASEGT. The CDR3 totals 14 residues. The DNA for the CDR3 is TGTGCCAGCGCAAGCCTCGGGCGTCAGGCGGGCTACACCTTC. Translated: CASASLGRQAGYTF.

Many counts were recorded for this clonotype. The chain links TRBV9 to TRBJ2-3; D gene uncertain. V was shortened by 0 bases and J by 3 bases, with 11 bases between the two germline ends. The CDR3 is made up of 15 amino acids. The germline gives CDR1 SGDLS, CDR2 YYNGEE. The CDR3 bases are TGTGCCAGCAGCGTAGGGCTTGGGGAAACAGATACGCAGTATTTT. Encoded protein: CASSVGLGETDTQYF.

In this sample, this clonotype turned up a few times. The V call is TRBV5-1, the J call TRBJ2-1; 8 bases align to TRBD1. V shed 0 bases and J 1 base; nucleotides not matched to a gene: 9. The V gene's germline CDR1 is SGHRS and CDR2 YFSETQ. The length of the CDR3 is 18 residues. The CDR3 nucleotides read TGCGCCAGCAGCTTGGCCTTTCCCAGGGGGCTGTCCTACAATGAGCAGTTCTTC. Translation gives CASSLAFPRGLSYNEQFF.

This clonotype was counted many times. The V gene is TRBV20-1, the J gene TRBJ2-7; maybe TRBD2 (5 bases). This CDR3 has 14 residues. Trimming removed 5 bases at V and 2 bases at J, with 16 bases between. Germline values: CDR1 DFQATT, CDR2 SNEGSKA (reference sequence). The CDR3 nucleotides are TGCAGTGCTGAAAGCCGCGGACTTACCTACGAGCAGTACTTC. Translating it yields CSAESRGLTYEQYF.